These 15 T cell receptor beta chains were all obtained from the same sample, sequenced in a study of T-cell memory formation after mild COVID-19 (dated by TCRdb to about 2021). Libraries were built with 5' RACE. These reads were obtained on an Illumina NovaSeq 6000. The raw public reads went through TCRdb reprocessing: fastp at Q25, MiXCR clone calling, in-frame beta chains kept. Duplicate CDR3 protein sequences are folded into a single record with the most common DNA and genes. The sample records roughly 450,000 distinct CDR3 sequences, 15% to 20% of which are singletons. The biggest ten clones account for roughly an eighth of the sample. Sequencing input: PBMCs or a T cell subset sorted from them (not recorded which). The receptors come from an adult woman who had mild COVID-19 (a few samples of this study predate the infection). The sample titles of this study are shuffled in the database, so cell type and time point are left out; the donor was told from shared clones.

V and J are TRBV20-1 and TRBJ2-5, with TRBD2 as a possible D gene (6 bases). The CDR3 runs 14 residues. Looked up from germline, CDR1 is DFQATT and CDR2 is SNEGSKA (reference sequence). Trimming left V 0 bases short and J 4 bases short, with 12 bases between. This chain's CDR3 is CSARDLIAVETQYF. The DNA of the CDR3 is TGCAGTGCTAGAGATCTGATAGCGGTAGAGACCCAGTACTTC.

The chain is built from TRBV7-8 and TRBJ2-3, with 10 bases matching TRBD2. The CDR3 spans 15 residues. Germline V gene lookup returns CDR1 SGHVS and CDR2 FQNEAQ. Trimming cost V 6 bases and J 6 bases; bases outside gene matches: 9. The CDR3 loop is CASSLPGLAWDTQYF. The CDR3 coding sequence is TGTGCCAGCAGTTTACCGGGACTAGCGTGGGATACGCAGTATTTT.

The chain has TRBV12-3 or TRBV12-4 and TRBJ2-7; the match to TRBD2 covers 9 bases. This CDR3 contains 13 residues. Trimming took 3 bases from V and 3 from J; bases not matched to a gene: 0. The CDR3 coding sequence is TGTGCCAGCAGTTTGCGGGGGGGCTACGAGCAGTACTTC. Translation gives CASSLRGGYEQYF.

The chain uses TRBV5-1 and TRBJ2-7, with a tentative D call TRBD1 (6 bases). The V end was cut by 5 bases, the J end by 4 bases, with 10 bases between. CDR3 length: 12 residues. From germline, CDR1 is SGHRS and CDR2 YFSETQ. CDR3: CASRSDRYEQYF. CDR3 bases: TGCGCCAGCAGGTCCGACAGGTACGAGCAGTACTTC.

This clonotype came up a few times. CDR3 in amino acids: CASSQNPNPSDTQYF. The CDR3 region has the DNA TGTGCCAGCAGCCAAAATCCTAATCCCTCAGATACGCAGTATTTT. The chain carries TRBV3-1 and TRBJ2-3; D unresolved. CDR1 LGHDT and CDR2 YNNKEL come from the germline V gene (reference sequence). The CDR3 contains 15 residues. V was cut by 2 bases and J by 4 bases, with 13 bases left in between.

This clonotype was counted at least ten times. The chain couples TRBV29-1 to TRBJ1-2; a weak D match, TRBD1 (6 bases). The germline V gene encodes CDR1 SQVTM and CDR2 ANQGSEA. This CDR3 has 11 amino acids. Trimming cost V 8 bases and J 6 bases, with 13 bases left between them. In nucleotides, the CDR3 is TGCAGCACTGACAGGATGGATGGCTACACCTTC. Translating gives CSTDRMDGYTF. Full variable domain (outside the CDR3, taken from reference TRBV29-1 and TRBJ1-2): SAVISQKPSRDICQRGTSLTIQCQVDSQVTMMFWYRQQPGQSLTLIATANQGSEATYESGFVIDKFPISRPNLTFSTLTVSNMSPEDSSIYLCSTDRMDGYTFGSGTRLTVV.

This clonotype was detected a few times. V is TRBV7-2 and J is TRBJ1-5; 9 bases are shared with TRBD1. This CDR3 spans 16 amino acids. With V trimmed by 5 bases and J by 2 bases, 7 bases remained unmatched. From germline, CDR1 is SGHTA and CDR2 FQGNSA. The CDR3: CASSLQGAVGNQPQHF. Written as DNA, the CDR3 is TGTGCCAGCAGCCTACAGGGGGCTGTTGGCAATCAGCCCCAGCATTTT.

This rearrangement joins TRBV18 to TRBJ2-7; the match to TRBD1 covers 7 bases. This CDR3 has 14 amino acids. V lost 4 bases, J lost 2 bases, and 5 bases stayed unmatched. CDR1 KGHSH and CDR2 LQKENI come from the germline V gene. This chain's CDR3 is CASSLGQVAYEQYF. DNA for the CDR3: TGTGCCAGCTCACTTGGACAGGTTGCCTACGAGCAGTACTTC.

V gene TRBV7-9 combines with J gene TRBJ2-7; 9 bases map to TRBD1. CDR3 size: 18 residues. Germline V gives CDR1 SEHNR, CDR2 FQNEAQ (reference sequence). J gave up 1 base and V 4 bases, and 14 bases lay outside the gene matches. DNA for the CDR3: TGTGCCAGCAGCTCGGAACCGGGACAGGGCCGGGGGTCCTACGAGCAGTACTTC. Its protein is CASSSEPGQGRGSYEQYF.

The rearrangement links TRBV4-3 to TRBJ2-5; maybe TRBD1 (7 bases). V was shortened by 4 bases and J by 5 bases, with 14 bases between the two germline ends. Germline V lookup: CDR1 LGHNA, CDR2 YSLEER. This CDR3 has 14 amino acids. As DNA, the CDR3 is TGCGCCAGCAGCCGAGAACAGGGGAGGGAGACCCAGTACTTC. Its translation: CASSREQGRETQYF.

This clonotype has a handful of counts. The chain combines TRBV29-1 with TRBJ2-7, with D possibly being TRBD1 (6 bases). There are 13 residues in the CDR3. The germline V gene encodes CDR1 SQVTM and CDR2 ANQGSEA. The germline V and J ends were trimmed by 5 bases and 1 base, with 12 bases remaining between them. CDR3 DNA: TGCAGCGTTACCACGGACAGTTCCTACGAGCAGTACTTC. Its translation: CSVTTDSSYEQYF.

The sample holds a few counts of this clonotype. The chain recombines TRBV5-1 with TRBJ1-1, with D uncertain. Germline-derived CDR1 and CDR2 are SGHRS and YFSETQ. CDR3 length: 14 residues. V was cut by 1 base and J by 3 bases, with 10 bases left in between. CDR3 in DNA: TGCGCCAGCAGCTTGTTTGGCTCGGACACTGAAGCTTTCTTT. Translated: CASSLFGSDTEAFF.

This clonotype turned up a few times. The gene calls are TRBV20-1 and TRBJ2-1; TRBD2 matches at 11 bases. Looked up from germline, CDR1 is DFQATT and CDR2 is SNEGSKA (reference sequence). Unmatched junction bases numbered 10, after V lost 2 bases and J lost 4 bases. CDR3 length equals 17 residues. Here the CDR3 reads CSARMRVGTSGYNEQFF. CDR3 coding DNA: TGCAGTGCTAGAATGCGGGTCGGGACTAGCGGTTACAATGAGCAGTTCTTC.

In DNA, the CDR3 is TGTGCCAGCAGCTTCTCAGGGGTCTACGAGCAGTACTTC. It yields the protein CASSFSGVYEQYF. The chain joins TRBV5-6 to TRBJ2-7; tentatively, D is TRBD1 (6 bases). This CDR3 is built from 13 residues. Deletions cut 2 bases from V and 3 bases from J, with 9 bases between. Germline loops: CDR1 SGHDT, CDR2 YYEEEE.

This clonotype occurred many times. The chain recombines TRBV7-9 with TRBJ2-7; tentatively, D is TRBD2 (6 bases). The CDR3 length is 13 residues. Germline CDR1 is SEHNR and CDR2 is FQNEAQ (reference sequence). Trimming cost V 8 bases and J 7 bases, with 18 bases left between them. The CDR3 sequence is CASGGATSKEQYF. CDR3 nucleotides: TGTGCCAGCGGCGGGGCCACGTCGAAAGAGCAGTACTTC.